This is a list of T cell receptor beta chains from one sample in a study of control samples from healthy donors and cancer patients. Generated by immunoSEQ multiplex PCR, the TCRdb table keeps only in-frame clones and is missing some. The sample holds roughly 73,000 clones, over 80% seen once. Sequenced input: blood. These TCRs come from a woman in her fifties or sixties in good health. Each CDR3 is given with its conserved first and last residue. The D gene is left open where the match is weak. Rows give clone size only sometimes, using once, few, many, or a class for an expanded clone.

size	V	D	length	J	DNA	CDR3
once	TRBV6-5	.	14	TRBJ2-7	TGTGCCAGCAGCTCCGGGATGGGGACCTACGAGCAGTACTTC	CASSSGMGTYEQYF
.	TRBV18	TRBD1	14	TRBJ1-1	TGTGCCAGCTCGCAGGGACAGTCGAACACTGAAGCTTTCTTT	CASSQGQSNTEAFF
.	TRBV2	TRBD1	13	TRBJ1-2	TGTGCCAGCCGGTGGGACAGCAACTATGGCTACACCTTC	CASRWDSNYGYTF
.	TRBV18	TRBD1	13	TRBJ2-5	TGTGCCAGCTCTCGACAGGGGGAGGAGACCCAGTACTTC	CASSRQGEETQYF
.	TRBV5-1	TRBD1	15	TRBJ1-1	TGCGCCAACAGCCGGGACAGGGATTCAGACACTGAAGCTTTCTTT	CANSRDRDSDTEAFF
.	TRBV19	TRBD2	16	TRBJ2-2	TGTGCCAGTAGTATGGGCGGGAGTCTGGACACCGGGGAGCTGTTTTTT	CASSMGGSLDTGELFF
.	TRBV6-5	.	14	TRBJ1-6	TGTGCCAGCAAGCTTGGGGATTCTAATTCACCCCTCCACTTT	CASKLGDSNSPLHF
.	TRBV4-1	TRBD1	16	TRBJ1-3	TGCGCCAGCAGCCTTCGAACAGGGGGCACTGGAAACACCATATATTTT	CASSLRTGGTGNTIYF
.	TRBV27	.	13	TRBJ1-3	TGTGCCAGCAGCCGAGCGGGGAGTAACACCATATATTTT	CASSRAGSNTIYF
.	TRBV5-1	.	14	TRBJ1-2	TGCGCCAGCAGCTTGTCCTGGGACGGCTATGGCTACACCTTC	CASSLSWDGYGYTF
.	TRBV2	TRBD1	14	TRBJ1-5	TGTGCCAGCAGGTCAGGGGGCTCTCTTCAGCCCCAGCATTTT	CASRSGGSLQPQHF
.	TRBV15	TRBD2	14	TRBJ2-7	TGTGCCACCAGCAGAGGGGGGAGGGTCTACGAGCAGTACTTC	CATSRGGRVYEQYF